One and the same sample provided the 10 T cell receptor beta chains below, sequenced in a study of T cells after yellow fever vaccination. MiXCR, run by TCRdb on the 5' RACE reads, gives a single entry per CDR3 protein. Of 400,000 to 450,000 distinct CDR3 sequences in the sample, 18% were seen once. Sequenced material: PBMCs, taken before the yellow fever booster vaccination. The source of these receptors is a man in his late teens or twenties who received the YFV17D yellow fever vaccine.

The V call is TRBV20-1, the J call TRBJ2-5; D is ambiguous. CDR3 length: 14 residues. Trimming cost V 0 bases and J 5 bases, with 13 bases left between them. Germline assignment: CDR1 DFQATT and CDR2 SNEGSKA (reference sequence). The CDR3 loop is CSARDLSGRETQYF. The CDR3 DNA reads TGCAGTGCTAGAGATCTAAGTGGGCGCGAGACCCAGTACTTC.

This clonotype was counted a few times. The chain has TRBV6-2 or TRBV6-3 and TRBJ2-7; weak D call: TRBD2 (5 bases). Per germline, CDR1 MNHEY and CDR2 SVGEGT. This CDR3 has 15 residues. Deletions cut 4 bases from V and 3 bases from J, with 16 bases between. The CDR3: CASSSQVTDYYEQYF. As DNA, the CDR3 is TGTGCCAGCAGTTCCCAAGTTACAGACTACTACGAGCAGTACTTC.

The chain joins TRBV21-1 to TRBJ2-7; the table's D gene call, TRBD1, was not cross checked with the DNA. TRBV21-1 represents a pseudogene. The CDR3 has 14 amino acids. The CDR3 protein is CASSKDRDTYEQYF. Here the CDR3 DNA reads TGTGCCAGCAGCAAAGATAGGGACACCTACGAGCAGTACTTC.

The chain is built from TRBV9 and TRBJ1-6; the D gene is possibly TRBD1 (5 bases). With 3 bases removed from V and 9 bases from J, the gap between germline ends came to 19 bases. This CDR3 has 16 amino acids. Germline CDR1 and CDR2: SGDLS and YYNGEE. The CDR3 here is CASSGPGPGGSSPLHF. The DNA for the CDR3 is TGTGCCAGCAGCGGACCTGGACCGGGGGGAAGTTCACCCCTCCACTTT.

There are many counts of this clonotype. V gene TRBV12-3 or TRBV12-4 combines with J gene TRBJ1-6; 7 nucleotides agree with TRBD1. The CDR3 runs 15 residues. Trimming took 5 bases from V and 7 from J; bases not matched to a gene: 8. The chain's CDR3 is CASSREGAVNSPLHF. DNA for the CDR3: TGTGCCAGCAGTCGCGAGGGGGCAGTCAATTCACCCCTCCACTTT.

This clonotype was detected only a few times. The V and J genes are TRBV4-2 and TRBJ1-2; D unresolved. Germline V lookup: CDR1 LGHNA, CDR2 YNFKEQ. The V end lost 0 bases, the J end lost 0 bases, and 8 bases lay between the germline ends. CDR3 size: 15 residues. The CDR3 is CASSQDWAANYGYTF. CDR3 DNA sequence: TGTGCCAGCAGCCAAGATTGGGCAGCTAACTATGGCTACACCTTC.

This clonotype was seen more than once but under ten times. The chain links TRBV5-1 to TRBJ2-3; D not resolved. V was clipped by 1 base and J by 6 bases, with 12 bases between them. The length of the CDR3 is 14 residues. Germline-derived CDR1 and CDR2 are SGHRS and YFSETQ. The CDR3 region has the DNA TGCGCCAGCAGCTTGTCCCCCCGGCCCGATACGCAGTATTTT. The encoded protein is CASSLSPRPDTQYF.

The rearrangement joins TRBV12-3 or TRBV12-4 to TRBJ2-3, with 8 nucleotides matching TRBD1. The V gene end was trimmed by 10 bases and the J gene end by 7 bases; junction bases not matched to a gene: 13. The length of the CDR3 is 14 residues. CDR3 coding DNA: TGTGCCACCCTCAACTGGCCAGGGGGCAATACGCAGTATTTT. It translates to CATLNWPGGNTQYF.

V and J are TRBV15 and TRBJ1-6; D is undetermined. The CDR3 covers 18 residues. CDR1 and CDR2 from the germline V gene are LNHNV and YYDKDF (reference sequence). V was pared by 2 bases and J by 0 bases, with 14 bases between. The CDR3 bases are TGTGCCACCAGCAGAAGCGGGTGGGTCAGCTCCTATAATTCACCCCTCCACTTT. Residues: CATSRSGWVSSYNSPLHF.

This clonotype was seen a few times. The V call is TRBV7-2, the J call TRBJ2-7; TRBD1 aligns across 7 bases. The V and J ends lost 1 base and 0 bases, in that order; junction bases with no gene match: 3. CDR1 and CDR2 (germline): SGHTA, FQGNSA. The CDR3 contains 15 residues. In DNA form, the CDR3 reads TGTGCCAGCAGCTTAGAAGCAGGGGGCTCCTACGAGCAGTACGTC. It codes for CASSLEAGGSYEQYV.